A selection of T cell receptor beta chains follows, all from one sample in a study of T cells in Graves' hyperthyroidism and ophthalmopathy. Via MiXCR, TCRdb re-called the multiplex PCR reads, giving one row per CDR3 protein. In the table there are 300,000 to 450,000 distinct CDR3 sequences, 25% of which are singletons. Sequenced material: blood. The receptors shown here come from a man between 45 and 60 years old with Graves' hyperthyroidism. CDR3s include the opening cysteine and the closing phenylalanine or tryptophan. Each record gives: clone size, V gene, J gene, D gene, CDR3 DNA, CDR3 protein. The D gene is left open where the match is weak. Clone size is given for some rows only: seen once, a few or many times, or a class if the clone is expanded.

>few|TRBV5-1|TRBJ2-1|TRBD1
TGCGCCAGCAGCTGGGACAGGAGCTCCTACAATGAGCAGTTCTTC
CASSWDRSSYNEQFF
>many|TRBV29-1|TRBJ1-1|-
TGCAGCGTGCCATTGGGGGGCTTGGACACTGAAGCTTTCTTT
CSVPLGGLDTEAFF
>few|TRBV29-1|TRBJ1-2|TRBD1
TGCAGCGTCGGACCGGGACAGGGGTACTATGGCTACACCTTC
CSVGPGQGYYGYTF
>once|TRBV5-6|TRBJ2-3|-
TGTGCCAGCAGTTATTATCGGGGTGGAGATACGCAGTATTTT
CASSYYRGGDTQYF
>few|TRBV7-9|TRBJ1-1|-
TGTGCCAGCAGCTTAGATACGCTACAAGCTTTCTTT
CASSLDTLQAFF
>-|TRBV29-1|TRBJ2-7|-
TGCAGCGTTCGGACCCTAGTTGGATCCTACGAGCAGTACTTC
CSVRTLVGSYEQYF
>many|TRBV28|TRBJ1-2|TRBD1
TGTGCCAGCAGTCTCCTAACAGGGGAAGATTACTATGGCTACACCTTC
CASSLLTGEDYYGYTF
>few|TRBV7-3|TRBJ2-2|TRBD2
TGTGCCAGCAGCCCCTCCGGGGAGGCGGGAGTTAACGGGGAGCTGTTTTTT
CASSPSGEAGVNGELFF
>-|TRBV12-3/TRBV12-4|TRBJ2-2|-
TGTGCCAGCAGTCCCCCGGGACTTTACACCGGGGAGCTGTTTTTT
CASSPPGLYTGELFF
>-|TRBV27|TRBJ2-3|TRBD2
TGTGCCAGCAGTTCCAGACTAGCGGGTGGATTCGATACGCAGTATTTT
CASSSRLAGGFDTQYF
>-|TRBV27|TRBJ1-2|-
TGTGCCAGCACTCCGGGACAAATACCGGGCTATGGCTACACCTTC
CASTPGQIPGYGYTF
>few|TRBV12-3/TRBV12-4|TRBJ1-2|-
TGTGCCAGCAGTTTATTGGGGCCCAGTGGCTACACCTTC
CASSLLGPSGYTF
>many|TRBV6-1|TRBJ2-7|TRBD1
TGTGCCAGCAGTGTGGGACAGAGATACGAGCAGTACTTC
CASSVGQRYEQYF
>-|TRBV3-1|TRBJ2-7|TRBD1
TGTGCCAGCAGCATAGACAGGGTATCTTACGAGCAGTACTTC
CASSIDRVSYEQYF
>-|TRBV7-3|TRBJ2-1|TRBD2
TGTGCCAGCAGCCTGGGACTAGCCCCCAATGAGCAGTTCTTC
CASSLGLAPNEQFF
>many|TRBV2|TRBJ2-5|TRBD1
TGTGCCAGCAGAGCGAGGGACAGGGGGGAGACCCAGTACTTC
CASRARDRGETQYF
>once|TRBV30|TRBJ2-1|-
TGTGCCTGGAACAAAGCGAATGAGCAGTTCTTC
CAWNKANEQFF
>-|TRBV29-1|TRBJ2-5|-
TGCAGCGTTGACACTGGAGAGACCCAGTACTTC
CSVDTGETQYF
>many|TRBV7-2|TRBJ2-7|TRBD2
TGTGCCAGCAGCTTCCTAGCGGGATGGACCTACGAGCAGTACTTC
CASSFLAGWTYEQYF
>-|TRBV19|TRBJ1-5|TRBD1
TGTGCCAGTGCCGGGACAGGGTATCAGCCCCAGCATTTT
CASAGTGYQPQHF
>many|TRBV2|TRBJ1-2|-
TGTGCCAGCAGTGTTCGGGGGGCTGTCACCTATGGCTACACCTTC
CASSVRGAVTYGYTF
>many|TRBV2|TRBJ2-2|-
TGTGCCAGCAGTGGGGCAGGGATACCGGGGGAGCTGTTTTTT
CASSGAGIPGELFF
>-|TRBV18|TRBJ2-7|-
TGTGCCAGCTCACCAGCACAGGAGGGCTACGAGCAGTACTTC
CASSPAQEGYEQYF
>many|TRBV27|TRBJ1-1|-
TGTGCCAGCAGTAAGCCGGGACCCGTGTCTTTCTTT
CASSKPGPVSFF
>-|TRBV6-1|TRBJ1-2|-
TGTGCCAGCAGTCAACAGGGAACGTATGGCTACACCTTC
CASSQQGTYGYTF
>few|TRBV20-1|TRBJ2-5|TRBD2
TGCAGTGTTAGGGGACTAGCGGGAGATGTTGAGACCCAGTACTTC
CSVRGLAGDVETQYF
>few|TRBV5-5|TRBJ2-7|-
TGTGCCAGCAGCTCCGGGACACTTACCTACGAGCAGTACTTC
CASSSGTLTYEQYF
>-|TRBV20-1|TRBJ2-1|TRBD2
TGCAGTGCTCAGACCGGGACTAGCGGGAGTAGTTACAATGAGCAGTTCTTC
CSAQTGTSGSSYNEQFF
>few|TRBV27|TRBJ2-7|-
TGTGCCAGCAGTTTATCTCCGACAGAGACCTACGAGCAGTACTTC
CASSLSPTETYEQYF
>-|TRBV5-6|TRBJ1-2|-
TGTGCCAGCAGCTTGGCGGGACCCCCATCGGGAGGCTACACCTTC
CASSLAGPPSGGYTF
>-|TRBV29-1|TRBJ2-1|TRBD2
TGCAGCGTTGAGGGGCTAGCGGGAGAAGATGAGCAGTTCTTC
CSVEGLAGEDEQFF
>many|TRBV3-1|TRBJ2-1|TRBD2
TGTGCCAGCAGCCAAGAAGAGCCAGCGGGGTACAATGAGCAGTTCTTC
CASSQEEPAGYNEQFF
>-|TRBV6-5|TRBJ1-2|TRBD1
TGTGCCAGCAGTTTGTCTTTGACAGGGAGCTATGGCTACACCTTC
CASSLSLTGSYGYTF
>many|TRBV18|TRBJ1-1|TRBD1
TGTGCCAGCTCACCGGGACAGGGATCCACTGAAGCTTTCTTT
CASSPGQGSTEAFF
>-|TRBV20-1|TRBJ2-5|-
TGCAGTGCTTCGAGCGCAGAGTACCAAGAGACCCAGTACTTC
CSASSAEYQETQYF
>few|TRBV20-1|TRBJ1-5|-
TGCAGTGCCAAAGCCTCGGGGGCTCAGCCCCAGCATTTT
CSAKASGAQPQHF
>-|TRBV12-3/TRBV12-4|TRBJ1-5|TRBD1
TGTGCCAGCAGTGCAGGGGGCTGGCAGCCCCAGCATTTT
CASSAGGWQPQHF
>-|TRBV20-1|TRBJ2-1|-
TGCAGTGCTAATTCCGAGACCTACAATGAGCAGTTCTTC
CSANSETYNEQFF
>many|TRBV20-1|TRBJ2-7|-
TGCAGTGTAAGGAGGGCGGGACTGCCACTCTACGAGCAGTACTTC
CSVRRAGLPLYEQYF
>few|TRBV29-1|TRBJ2-1|TRBD2
TGCAGCGTTGAGGCGACTAGCGGGAGTAATGGGCAGTTCTTC
CSVEATSGSNGQFF
>-|TRBV7-9|TRBJ2-7|TRBD2
TGTGCCAGCGGACTAGGGTACGAGCAGTACTTC
CASGLGYEQYF
>-|TRBV7-9|TRBJ2-1|TRBD2
TGTGCCAGCCTTATCGGGGGAGGGGACAATGAGCAGTTCTTC
CASLIGGGDNEQFF
>few|TRBV7-8|TRBJ2-6|-
TGTGCCAGCAGCTTTCAAGGGGCCAACGTCCTGACTTTC
CASSFQGANVLTF
>many|TRBV6-2/TRBV6-3|TRBJ2-3|-
TGTGCCGGAAGTCACACTGTGGCAGATACGCAGTATTTT
CAGSHTVADTQYF
>-|TRBV7-9|TRBJ1-5|-
TGTGCCAGCAGCTTAGTCGGACACAGGGATGGCAATCAGCCCCAGCATTTT
CASSLVGHRDGNQPQHF
>-|TRBV6-1|TRBJ1-2|-
TGTGCCAGCAGCGCATCAGGGGTTCAAGGCTACACCTTC
CASSASGVQGYTF